This T cell receptor beta chain stems from a study of T cell repertoires in ileal Crohn's disease. Germline V gives CDR1 GTSNPN, CDR2 SVGIG (reference sequence). The CDR3 has 15 amino acids. V was shortened by 3 bases and J by 2 bases, with 16 bases between the two germline ends. Using immunoSEQ multiplex PCR, the repertoire was profiled, and TCRdb retains in-frame clones only, with some absent. The sample yields about 62,000 clones, 70% to 90% seen once. The time point here: neoterminal ileum biopsy at postoperative endoscopy, about 6 months after surgery. This receptor was identified in an adult with Crohn's disease. The sequencing sample was made of ileal tissue. V is TRBV30 and J is TRBJ1-2; TRBD1 might be the D (6 bases). CDR3 protein: CAWRPLGQPNYGYTF. CDR3 DNA sequence: TGTGCCTGGAGACCTCTAGGACAGCCGAACTATGGCTACACCTTC.